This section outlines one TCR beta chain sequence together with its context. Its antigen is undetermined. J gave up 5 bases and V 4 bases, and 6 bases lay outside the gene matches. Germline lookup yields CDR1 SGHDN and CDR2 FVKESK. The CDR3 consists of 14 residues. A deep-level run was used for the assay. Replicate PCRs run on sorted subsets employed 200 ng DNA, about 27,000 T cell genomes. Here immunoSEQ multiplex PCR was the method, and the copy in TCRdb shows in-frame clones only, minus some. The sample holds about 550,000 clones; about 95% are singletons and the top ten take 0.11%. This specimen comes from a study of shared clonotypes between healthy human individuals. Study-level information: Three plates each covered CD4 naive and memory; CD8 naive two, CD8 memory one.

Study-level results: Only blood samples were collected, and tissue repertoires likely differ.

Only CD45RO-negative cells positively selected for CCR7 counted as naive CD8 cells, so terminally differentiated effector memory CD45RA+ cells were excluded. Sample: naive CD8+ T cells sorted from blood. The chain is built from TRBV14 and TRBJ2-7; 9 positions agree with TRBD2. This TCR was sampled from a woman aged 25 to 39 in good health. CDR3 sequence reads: CASSRGGRGNEQYF. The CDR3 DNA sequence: TGTGCCAGCAGCCGCGGCGGGAGGGGGAACGAGCAGTACTTC.